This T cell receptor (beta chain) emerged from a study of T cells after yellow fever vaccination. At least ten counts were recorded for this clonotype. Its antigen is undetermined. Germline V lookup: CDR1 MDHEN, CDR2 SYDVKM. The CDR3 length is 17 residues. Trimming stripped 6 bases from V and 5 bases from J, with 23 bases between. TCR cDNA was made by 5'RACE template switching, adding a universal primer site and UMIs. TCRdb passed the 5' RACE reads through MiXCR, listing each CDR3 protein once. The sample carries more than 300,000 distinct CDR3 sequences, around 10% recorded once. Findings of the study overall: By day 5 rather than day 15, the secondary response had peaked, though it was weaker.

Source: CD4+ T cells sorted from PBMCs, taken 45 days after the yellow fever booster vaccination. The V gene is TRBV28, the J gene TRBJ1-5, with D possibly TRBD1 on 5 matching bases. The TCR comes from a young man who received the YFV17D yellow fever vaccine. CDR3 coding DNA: TGTGCCAGCAGCCTCAGGGTTTCGTTCTCGGTCGATCAGCCCCAGCATTTT. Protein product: CASSLRVSFSVDQPQHF.